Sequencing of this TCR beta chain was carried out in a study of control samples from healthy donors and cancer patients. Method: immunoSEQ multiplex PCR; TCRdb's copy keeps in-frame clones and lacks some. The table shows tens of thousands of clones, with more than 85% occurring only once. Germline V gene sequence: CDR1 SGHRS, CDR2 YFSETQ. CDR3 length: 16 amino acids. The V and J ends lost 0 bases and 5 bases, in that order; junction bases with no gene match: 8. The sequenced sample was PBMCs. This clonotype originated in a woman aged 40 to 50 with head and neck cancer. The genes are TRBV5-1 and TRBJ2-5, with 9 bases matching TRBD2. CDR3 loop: CASSLEGRGGPETQYF. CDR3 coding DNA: TGCGCCAGCAGCTTGGAAGGGCGGGGGGGCCCCGAGACCCAGTACTTC.